The next 21 T cell receptor beta chains were all read from a single sample in a study of T cells in Graves' hyperthyroidism and ophthalmopathy. TCR beta CDR3 region amplification was performed from RNA transcripts. Initially, a first-round RT-PCR of the TCR CDR3 employed the HTBI primer set. TCRdb re-derived calls from the multiplex PCR reads in MiXCR, one entry per CDR3 protein. This sample has about 350,000 distinct CDR3 sequences, with about 14% found just once. What was sequenced was blood. The receptors here all came from a woman between 25 and 40 years old with Graves' hyperthyroidism.

This clonotype occurred many times. The rearrangement links TRBV7-3 to TRBJ2-5, with 13 bases identical to TRBD2. The trim removed 6 bases at V and 2 bases at J, leaving 3 bases unmatched. CDR1 and CDR2 (germline): SGHTA, FQGTGA. This CDR3 is 15 amino acids long. Written as DNA, the CDR3 is TGTGCCAGCAGGCGGGGACTAGCGGGACAAGAGACCCAGTACTTC. It specifies CASRRGLAGQETQYF.

The rearrangement uses TRBV19 and TRBJ1-5; no firm D call. This CDR3 is built from 14 residues. Germline CDR1 reads LNHDA; CDR2 reads SQIVND (reference sequence). V was cut by 3 bases and J by 3 bases, with 9 bases left in between. CDR3 DNA sequence: TGTGCCAGTAGTATCGAGACCTACAATCAGCCCCAGCATTTT. Translating gives CASSIETYNQPQHF.

The CDR3 nucleotides read TGCAGCGTTGGGGGGGACTATAATGAAAAACTGTTTTTT. This translates into CSVGGDYNEKLFF. The gene calls are TRBV29-1 and TRBJ1-4; possibly TRBD1 for D (5 bases). The CDR3 loop spans 13 amino acids. Germline CDR1 is SQVTM and CDR2 is ANQGSEA. Deletions cut 4 bases from V and 4 bases from J, with 10 bases between.

V is TRBV7-8 and J is TRBJ2-1, with 7 positions matching TRBD2. From germline, CDR1 is SGHVS and CDR2 FQNEAQ. The CDR3 totals 15 residues. After removal of 0 bases from V and 7 bases from J, the junction contained 6 bases not matched to a gene. CDR3 DNA: TGTGCCAGCAGCTTAGCGCGGACTAGGCCGAATGAGCAGTTCTTC. Its translation: CASSLARTRPNEQFF.

This clonotype was seen many times. The rearrangement uses TRBV30 and TRBJ2-7, with TRBD2 matching 7 bases. In germline, CDR1 is GTSNPN, CDR2 SVGIG (reference sequence). This CDR3 has 12 amino acids. The junction had 1 base not matched to a gene; V was cut back by 3 bases and J by 2 bases. CDR3 DNA: TGTGCCTGGAGCGGACTAGCCTACGAGCAGTACTTC. It codes for CAWSGLAYEQYF.

This clonotype was seen a handful of times. The J gene is TRBJ1-3, the V gene TRBV29-1; D is undetermined. V was cut by 4 bases and J by 2 bases, with 9 bases left in between. Per the germline V gene, CDR1 is SQVTM and CDR2 is ANQGSEA. The CDR3 has 13 residues. The CDR3 DNA is TGCAGCGTTGGAGGGCTCACTGGAAACACCATATATTTT. It yields the protein CSVGGLTGNTIYF.

The V and J genes are TRBV9 and TRBJ1-2; D unclear. Germline V lookup: CDR1 SGDLS, CDR2 YYNGEE. Between the trimmed V and J ends, which lost 3 bases and 0 bases, there was a span of 15 bases. This CDR3 comprises 16 residues. The CDR3 loop is CASSELGIRANYGYTF. The DNA for the CDR3 is TGTGCCAGCAGCGAGTTGGGGATACGAGCTAACTATGGCTACACCTTC.

This clonotype has a count of ten or more. This rearrangement joins TRBV29-1 to TRBJ2-7, with D hard to call. Germline-derived CDR1 and CDR2 are SQVTM and ANQGSEA. CDR3 length equals 10 residues. Between the trimmed V and J ends, which lost 4 bases and 7 bases, there was a span of 8 bases. CDR3 in DNA: TGCAGCGTTGGGTCCCGGGAGCAGTACTTC. Its protein is CSVGSREQYF.

This clonotype showed up just a few times. Because it lacks the conserved phenylalanine or tryptophan at the end, this CDR3 is likely a read error. The rearrangement joins TRBV2 to TRBJ2-6; 11 bases fit TRBD2. Germline assignment: CDR1 SNHLY and CDR2 FYNNEI. This CDR3 is 20 amino acids long. Losses at the gene ends were 6 bases for V and 2 bases for J; bases not matched to a gene: 15. The chain's CDR3 is CASRDRDTSGSLAGANVLTS. As DNA, the CDR3 is TGTGCCAGCAGGGACCGAGATACTAGCGGGAGTCTTGCTGGGGCCAACGTCCTGACTTCC.

The chain links TRBV7-8 to TRBJ1-4; the D is unclear. Trimming stripped 1 base from V and 4 bases from J, with 19 bases between. Germline V CDR1 and CDR2: SGHVS, FQNEAQ. This CDR3 region has 18 residues. CDR3 residues: CASSLGRAFGRINEKLFF. As DNA, the CDR3 is TGTGCCAGCAGCTTAGGCCGTGCCTTCGGACGGATTAATGAAAAACTGTTTTTT.

In this sample, this clonotype turned up many times. The rearrangement links TRBV20-1 to TRBJ1-5; TRBD1 aligns across 7 bases. J lost 5 bases, V lost 5 bases, and 12 bases had no gene match. The CDR3 covers 15 residues. The V gene's germline CDR1 is DFQATT and CDR2 SNEGSKA (reference sequence). The CDR3 DNA is TGCAGTGCTGATATAGACGGGAGGGGGCATCAGCCCCAGCATTTT. Protein sequence: CSADIDGRGHQPQHF.

This clonotype was picked up many times. V is TRBV24-1 and J is TRBJ2-7; 11 bases fit TRBD2. CDR3 size: 16 residues. Germline V gene data show CDR1 as KGHDR and CDR2 as SFDVKD. The V segment lost 3 bases and the J segment 5 bases; nucleotides outside the gene matches: 8. In DNA form, the CDR3 reads TGTGCCACCAGTGATGCTTCCACTAGCGGGAGAAACGAGCAGTACTTC. This gives the protein CATSDASTSGRNEQYF.

This clonotype was seen a single time. The CDR3 coding sequence is TGCGCCAGCAGCCAAGACCCATCGCGGGGACAGGTCTACGAGCAGTACTTC. Encoded protein: CASSQDPSRGQVYEQYF. The gene calls are TRBV4-3 and TRBJ2-7, with 8 bases fitting TRBD1. The CDR3 totals 17 residues. With 0 bases clipped from V and 3 bases from J, the junction kept 10 bases outside the gene matches. Per the germline V gene, CDR1 is LGHNA and CDR2 is YSLEER.

In this sample, this clonotype turned up a few times. V is TRBV18 and J is TRBJ2-1; 12 bases match TRBD2. In germline, CDR1 is KGHSH, CDR2 LQKENI. V was clipped by 7 bases and J by 6 bases; unmatched bases: 7. The CDR3 spans 15 residues. The CDR3 here is CASFSSGRAVNEQFF. CDR3 DNA sequence: TGTGCCAGCTTCTCTAGCGGGAGGGCCGTCAATGAGCAGTTCTTC.

This clonotype was picked up many times. The gene calls are TRBV27 and TRBJ2-7; 9 bases match TRBD1. The CDR3 covers 15 residues. Germline values: CDR1 MNHEY, CDR2 SMNVEV (reference sequence). The V gene end was trimmed by 8 bases and the J gene end by 2 bases; junction bases not matched to a gene: 10. DNA of the CDR3: TGTGCCAGCTCAAAGGACGGACAGGGGCCCTACGAGCAGTACTTC. Amino acid sequence: CASSKDGQGPYEQYF.

This clonotype appeared a few times. The rearrangement links TRBV19 to TRBJ2-1; 7 bases map to TRBD2. From germline, CDR1 is LNHDA and CDR2 SQIVND (reference sequence). V lost 3 bases, J lost 4 bases, and 12 bases stayed unmatched. The CDR3 totals 17 residues. The CDR3 loop is CASSIGMLAGLYNEQFF. The CDR3 coding sequence is TGTGCCAGTAGTATTGGGATGTTAGCGGGCCTATACAATGAGCAGTTCTTC. The variable domain in full, completed from reference TRBV19 and TRBJ2-1, reads DGGITQSPKYLFRKEGQNVTLSCEQNLNHDAMYWYRQDPGQGLRLIYYSQIVNDFQKGDIAEGYSVSREKKESFPLTVTSAQKNPTAFYLCASSIGMLAGLYNEQFFGPGTRLTVL.

In its sample, this clonotype was seen many times. The chain joins TRBV28 to TRBJ1-4; D ambiguous. This CDR3 has 15 amino acids. V dropped 2 bases and J dropped 5 bases, with 12 bases sitting between them. Germline V gives CDR1 MDHEN, CDR2 SYDVKM. The CDR3 spells CASSLGRNWNEKLFF. The CDR3 DNA sequence: TGTGCCAGCAGTTTAGGACGAAACTGGAATGAAAAACTGTTTTTT.

This clonotype was detected ten times or more. The V and J genes are TRBV28 and TRBJ2-5; the match to TRBD2 covers 7 bases. V trimming: 6 bases; J trimming: 4 bases; junction bases outside the gene matches: 8. Germline loops: CDR1 MDHEN, CDR2 SYDVKM. The CDR3 loop spans 14 amino acids. CDR3: CASSPPRGSETQYF. The DNA for the CDR3 is TGTGCCAGCAGCCCGCCGCGGGGGTCAGAGACCCAGTACTTC.

The genes are TRBV9 and TRBJ2-2, with D unclear. Germline CDR1 is SGDLS and CDR2 is YYNGEE. The V end was cut by 1 base, the J end by 6 bases, with 7 bases between. The length of the CDR3 is 13 residues. CDR3 in DNA: TGTGCCAGCAGCGTATCAGATGCCGGGGAGCTGTTTTTT. Translating gives CASSVSDAGELFF.

This clonotype was observed at least ten times. The genes are TRBV20-1 and TRBJ2-1; either TRBD1 or TRBD2 may supply D (6 bases each). The V end was cut by 5 bases, the J end by 0 bases, with 14 bases between. The CDR3 is 15 residues long. Looked up from germline, CDR1 is DFQATT and CDR2 is SNEGSKA (reference sequence). CDR3 sequence reads: CSAEQGLISYNEQFF. The CDR3 nucleotides read TGCAGTGCTGAACAGGGACTTATCTCCTACAATGAGCAGTTCTTC.

There are many counts of this clonotype. This chain connects TRBV20-1 to TRBJ2-7; 8 nucleotides line up with TRBD2. CDR1 and CDR2 (germline): DFQATT, SNEGSKA (reference sequence). The CDR3 length is 13 residues. Losses at the gene ends were 3 bases for V and 5 bases for J; bases not matched to a gene: 6. CDR3 nucleotides: TGCAGTGCTAGGGAGGGACTAGTCCACGAGCAGTACTTC. Its translation is CSAREGLVHEQYF.